One sample yielded the 20 T cell receptor beta chains listed below, sequenced in a study of beta chain features in type 1 diabetes. Antigens of these TCRs are unknown. Points from the study as a whole: Type 1 diabetes patients had moderately but significantly shorter TCRB CDR3s in all four CD4+ subsets.

As every portion of the isolated RNA was reverse transcribed, the sequencing read expressed TCRB transcripts. Here immunoSEQ multiplex PCR was the method, and the copy in TCRdb shows in-frame clones only, minus some. In the table there are hundreds of thousands of clones, about an eighth of which are singletons. Material for sequencing was naive CD4+ T cells from blood. These receptor sequences come from a man between 18 and 29 years old with type 1 diabetes.

This clone was picked up a small number of times. V usage is TRBV30 and J usage is TRBJ1-1; tentatively, D is TRBD1 (5 bases). V was shortened by 3 bases and J by 0 bases, with 11 bases between the two germline ends. This CDR3 contains 14 residues. Germline CDR1 reads GTSNPN; CDR2 reads SVGIG (reference sequence). CDR3 region: CAWSATVMNTEAFF. The CDR3 coding sequence is TGTGCCTGGAGCGCGACAGTCATGAACACTGAAGCTTTCTTT. Using reference TRBV30 and TRBJ1-1 for the parts outside the CDR3, the full variable domain is SQTIHQWPATLVQPVGSPLSLECTVEGTSNPNLYWYRQAAGRGLQLLFYSVGIGQISSEVPQNLSASRPQDRQFILSSKKLLLSDSGFYLCAWSATVMNTEAFFGQGTRLTVV.

This clone was counted a few times. This chain joins TRBV7-6 and TRBJ2-2, with 10 bases fitting TRBD2. Germline lookup yields CDR1 SGHVS and CDR2 FNYEAQ. The CDR3 sequence is 18 residues long. V was pared by 2 bases and J by 1 base, with 7 bases of the junction left unmatched. CDR3 loop: CASSLSASGGLNTGELFF. In nucleotides, the CDR3 is TGTGCCAGCAGCTTAAGCGCTAGCGGGGGCTTGAACACCGGGGAGCTGTTTTTT.

Here the CDR3 reads CASSSGGFTDTQYF. CDR3 coding DNA: TGTGCCAGCAGTAGCGGGGGATTTACAGATACGCAGTATTTT. The chain carries TRBV5-4 and TRBJ2-3; 9 bases fit TRBD2. The V gene end was trimmed by 5 bases and the J gene end by 3 bases; junction bases not matched to a gene: 4. The CDR3 consists of 14 residues. CDR1 and CDR2 (germline): SGHNT, YYREEE (reference sequence).

The CDR3 here is CASSTLVIGATEAFF. The CDR3 DNA reads as TGCGCCAGCAGCACACTAGTCATCGGGGCGACTGAAGCTTTCTTT. This chain connects TRBV4-1 to TRBJ1-1, with D perhaps matching TRBD1 (5 bases). The V gene lost 5 bases and the J gene lost 5 bases, with 18 bases spanning the gap. The CDR3 is 15 residues long. CDR1 and CDR2 from the germline V gene are MGHRA and YSYEKL.

A few counts support this clone. The chain employs TRBV7-8 and TRBJ1-1; 9 bases match TRBD1. Germline V gene lookup returns CDR1 SGHVS and CDR2 FQNEAQ. The ends lost 2 bases at V and 5 bases at J; junction bases unmatched: 6. The CDR3 spans 15 residues. This chain's CDR3 is CASSLLQGAVTEAFF. The CDR3 region has the DNA TGTGCCAGCAGCTTACTACAGGGGGCGGTTACTGAAGCTTTCTTT.

The V and J genes are TRBV14 and TRBJ1-6; 7 nucleotides line up with TRBD1. The V and J ends lost 1 base and 9 bases, in that order; junction bases with no gene match: 9. This CDR3 is 16 amino acids long. The germline V gene encodes CDR1 SGHDN and CDR2 FVKESK. Here the CDR3 reads CASSQAGGTASSPLHF. The CDR3 region has the DNA TGTGCCAGCAGCCAAGCCGGGGGGACAGCGAGTTCACCCCTCCACTTT.

The chain is built from TRBV5-1 and TRBJ1-4; the D gene is possibly TRBD1 (6 bases). Germline lookup yields CDR1 SGHRS and CDR2 YFSETQ. V was trimmed by 4 bases and J by 0 bases, leaving 13 bases between them. The CDR3 consists of 16 residues. This CDR3 reads CASSTGAAATNEKLFF. The CDR3 coding sequence is TGCGCCAGCAGCACGGGGGCGGCTGCAACTAATGAAAAACTGTTTTTT.

This rearrangement joins TRBV29-1 to TRBJ1-4; weak D call: TRBD1 (6 bases). Germline V lookup: CDR1 SQVTM, CDR2 ANQGSEA. Trimming took off 6 bases at V and 5 bases at J, with 13 bases between the two ends. The CDR3 contains 13 residues. DNA of the CDR3: TGCAGCGTGACGACAGGCTCGAATGAAAAACTGTTTTTT. It encodes CSVTTGSNEKLFF. The full variable domain, with the rest looked up from reference TRBV29-1 and TRBJ1-4, is SAVISQKPSRDICQRGTSLTIQCQVDSQVTMMFWYRQQPGQSLTLIATANQGSEATYESGFVIDKFPISRPNLTFSTLTVSNMSPEDSSIYLCSVTTGSNEKLFFGSGTQLSVL.

V and J are TRBV4-1 and TRBJ1-2, with D unresolved. V was trimmed by 1 base and J by 3 bases, leaving 15 bases between them. This CDR3 contains 16 residues. Looked up from germline, CDR1 is MGHRA and CDR2 is YSYEKL. CDR3 DNA: TGCGCCAGCAGCCAAGTAAGGAAGACGGTCGACTATGGCTACACCTTC. Residues: CASSQVRKTVDYGYTF.

This clone was counted only a few times. The chain couples TRBV29-1 to TRBJ2-3; 9 nucleotides agree with TRBD2. The CDR3 is made up of 16 amino acids. V trimming: 0 bases; J trimming: 1 base; junction bases outside the gene matches: 5. Per the germline V gene, CDR1 is SQVTM and CDR2 is ANQGSEA. DNA for the CDR3: TGCAGCGTTGAAGAACTGGCGGGGGGGCGCACAGATACGCAGTATTTT. Encoded protein: CSVEELAGGRTDTQYF.

The V call is TRBV4-1, the J call TRBJ2-1; TRBD1 agrees at 11 bases. Germline trimming cut 2 bases from V and 9 bases from J; bases unmatched to any gene: 9. This CDR3 has 16 amino acids. Per germline, CDR1 MGHRA and CDR2 YSYEKL. The CDR3 protein is CASSQPWTGGLGEQFF. DNA for the CDR3: TGCGCCAGCAGCCAACCTTGGACAGGGGGCCTAGGTGAGCAGTTCTTC.

A few counts support this clone. CDR3 region: CASSGTGTVTYEQYF. The DNA for the CDR3 is TGTGCCAGCAGCGGGACAGGGACGGTCACCTACGAGCAGTACTTC. This sequence joins TRBV7-9 and TRBJ2-7, with 9 bases fitting TRBD1. CDR1 SEHNR and CDR2 FQNEAQ come from the germline V gene (reference sequence). CDR3 size: 15 residues. V lost 5 bases and J lost 2; bases outside the gene matches: 7.

This clone was seen only a few times. The chain couples TRBV7-9 to TRBJ2-5; 8 nucleotides align to TRBD1. With V trimmed by 4 bases and J by 12 bases, 4 bases remained unmatched. Germline CDR1 SEHNR, CDR2 FQNEAQ (reference sequence). The CDR3 covers 11 residues. The CDR3 reads CASSWTGTEYF. The CDR3 bases are TGTGCCAGCAGCTGGACAGGGACGGAGTACTTC.

V usage is TRBV5-4 and J usage is TRBJ2-1; 13 nucleotides agree with TRBD2. Germline values: CDR1 SGHNT, CDR2 YYREEE (reference sequence). The V and J ends lost 2 bases and 5 bases, in that order; junction bases with no gene match: 4. CDR3 length: 16 amino acids. CDR3 loop: CASSLTSGGANNEQFF. The CDR3 bases are TGTGCCAGCAGCTTAACTAGCGGGGGGGCGAACAATGAGCAGTTCTTC.

The table lists this clone with a few counts. This chain joins TRBV27 and TRBJ1-5; D not certain. Germline V gene data show CDR1 as MNHEY and CDR2 as SMNVEV (reference sequence). This CDR3 region has 18 residues. V gave up 3 bases and J gave up 0 bases, with 18 bases separating them. CDR3 sequence reads: CASSLWAGEIYSNQPQHF. CDR3 DNA sequence: TGTGCCAGCAGTTTGTGGGCGGGTGAGATCTATAGCAATCAGCCCCAGCATTTT.

This clone was recorded a few times. The gene calls are TRBV13 and TRBJ2-5; 9 bases line up with TRBD2. CDR1 is PRHDT, CDR2 FYEKMQ, per germline (reference sequence). V trimming: 5 bases; J trimming: 1 base; junction bases outside the gene matches: 5. The CDR3 contains 15 residues. The chain's CDR3 is CASSTLAGTQETQYF. DNA of the CDR3: TGTGCCAGCAGCACCCTAGCGGGGACCCAAGAGACCCAGTACTTC. The full variable domain, rest sourced from reference TRBV13 and TRBJ2-5, is AAGVIQSPRHLIKEKRETATLKCYPIPRHDTVYWYQQGPGQDPQFLISFYEKMQSDKGSIPDRFSAQQFSDYHSELNMSSLELGDSALYFCASSTLAGTQETQYFGPGTRLLVL.

This clone was seen more than once but under ten times. The chain employs TRBV6-1 and TRBJ1-1; D not resolved. The CDR3 length is 13 residues. With 5 bases removed from V and 2 bases from J, the gap between germline ends came to 9 bases. From germline, CDR1 is MNHNS and CDR2 SASEGT. CDR3 residues: CASSIQSNTEAFF. The CDR3 DNA follows: TGTGCCAGCAGTATCCAGTCCAACACTGAAGCTTTCTTT.

The rearrangement links TRBV5-4 to TRBJ1-5; 9 bases line up with TRBD1. In germline, CDR1 is SGHNT, CDR2 YYREEE (reference sequence). CDR3 length: 15 residues. Unmatched junction bases numbered 6, after V lost 4 bases and J lost 4 bases. The CDR3 sequence is CASSPGTGLNQPQHF. Written as DNA, the CDR3 is TGTGCCAGCAGCCCTGGGACAGGGTTGAATCAGCCCCAGCATTTT.

This clone occurred a few times. This rearrangement joins TRBV10-3 to TRBJ1-1, with TRBD1 as a possible D gene (6 bases). Trimming removed 5 bases from V and 3 bases from J, with 19 bases in between. This CDR3 is 16 amino acids long. Germline V gene sequence: CDR1 ENHRY, CDR2 SYGVKD. The CDR3 reads CAISSEGGPGDTEAFF. CDR3 coding DNA: TGTGCCATCAGTTCCGAAGGGGGACCCGGGGACACTGAAGCTTTCTTT.

In this sample, this clone turned up a few times. V usage is TRBV7-2 and J usage is TRBJ2-5, with TRBD1 identical over 7 bases. With V trimmed by 2 bases and J by 5 bases, 5 bases remained unmatched. The CDR3 loop spans 14 amino acids. Germline V gene lookup returns CDR1 SGHTA and CDR2 FQGNSA. CDR3: CASSLSGQAETQYF. CDR3 nucleotides: TGTGCCAGCAGCTTAAGTGGACAGGCGGAGACCCAGTACTTC.